Below, one T cell receptor beta chain is given with its context. Its antigen is not known. Some clones are missing from TCRdb's copy, which holds only in-frame ones; the method was immunoSEQ multiplex PCR. The sample has some 93,000 clones, approximately 87% seen once; the top ten hold 9.5% to 13%. Trimming took 5 bases from V and 8 from J, leaving 13 bases between them. The CDR3 is 14 amino acids. Germline V gene sequence: CDR1 LNHDA, CDR2 SQIVND (reference sequence). This sample was included in a study of T cell responses to AZD1222 COVID-19 vaccine. Study outcomes and limitations: There were mostly white British donors and more females than males, and clonal diversity was possibly underestimated.

The source material was peripheral blood, sampled 28 days after the second AZD1222 dose. This sequence joins TRBV19 and TRBJ1-6; D remains ambiguous. The TCR was taken from an adult who received the AZD1222 COVID-19 vaccine. CDR3 sequence: CASSLTVGDSPLHF. CDR3 sequence (DNA): TGTGCCAGTAGTCTGACGGTTGGCGATTCACCCCTCCACTTT.